Described below is a single TCR beta chain sequence and its context. Its antigen is as yet unknown. This specimen belongs to a study of immune evolution from preneoplasia to lung adenocarcinoma. Study as a whole: HLA loss of heterozygosity: around 6.5% AIS, roughly 15% MIA, over 30% ADC, none AAH. Study findings and constraints: Top clone share appeared to fall from AAH through AIS, MIA, adenocarcinoma. Highest clonality occurred in KRAS-mutant, not EGFR-mutant or double wild-type, nodules.

This CDR3 has 16 residues. Trimming took 0 bases from V and 5 from J; bases not matched to a gene: 5. Germline assignment: CDR1 SGHTA and CDR2 FQGNSA. Some clones are missing from TCRdb's copy, which holds only in-frame ones; the method was immunoSEQ multiplex PCR. The sample yields about 4,800 clones, 86% seen once. Premalignant or tumor cells were enriched by macro-dissection after pathologic assessment. The TCR originated in a person aged 65 to 85 with lung adenocarcinoma. What was sequenced was FFPE lung adenocarcinoma in situ tissue. The J gene is TRBJ1-5, the V gene TRBV7-2; 9 bases align to TRBD1. CDR3 sequence: CASSLAPTGGYQPQHF. The CDR3 DNA is TGTGCCAGCAGCTTAGCGCCAACAGGGGGCTATCAGCCCCAGCATTTT.